These T cell receptor beta chains were read from a single sample in a study of control samples from healthy donors and cancer patients. This table comes from immunoSEQ multiplex PCR, and its TCRdb copy is limited to in-frame clones, with some not included. Of about 80,000 clones listed, 75% to 85% are singletons. The specimen sequenced was PBMCs. Receptors originate from a man in his sixties with head and neck cancer. CDR3s include the opening cysteine and the closing phenylalanine or tryptophan. The order of the fields is J gene, D gene, clone size, V gene, CDR3 protein, CDR3 DNA. A D gene is named only where the DNA matches it firmly. Rows give clone size only sometimes, using once, few, many, or a class for an expanded clone.

>TRBJ2-1|.|.|TRBV6-6
CASSGTYNEQFF
TGTGCCAGCAGCGGGACTTACAATGAGCAGTTCTTC
>TRBJ1-4|.|.|TRBV19
CASSTSKVTNEKLFF
TGTGCCAGTAGTACCTCTAAGGTGACTAATGAAAAACTGTTTTTT
>TRBJ2-2|.|.|TRBV2
CASSAIGSGELFF
TGTGCCAGCAGTGCAATAGGGTCCGGGGAGCTGTTTTTT
>TRBJ1-3|.|.|TRBV12-3/TRBV12-4
CASRGGNTIYF
TGTGCCAGCAGAGGGGGGAACACCATATATTTT
>TRBJ2-1|TRBD1|.|TRBV7-9
CASSTLTGGIEQFF
TGTGCCAGCAGCACCCTGACAGGGGGGATTGAGCAGTTCTTC
>TRBJ1-1|TRBD1|.|TRBV19
CATRQGNTEAFF
TGTGCCACCCGACAGGGGAACACTGAAGCTTTCTTT
>TRBJ1-3|.|.|TRBV11-2
CASSLPPGTPGNTIYF
TGTGCCAGCAGCTTACCCCCTGGGACACCTGGAAACACCATATATTTT
>TRBJ2-7|.|.|TRBV7-9
CASSPPGIRGREQYF
TGTGCCAGCAGCCCGCCCGGAATAAGGGGTCGGGAGCAGTACTTC
>TRBJ1-3|.|few|TRBV7-2
CASSLAGGGGNTIYF
TGTGCCAGCAGCTTAGCCGGGGGGGGTGGAAACACCATATATTTT
>TRBJ2-1|.|.|TRBV6-2/TRBV6-3
CASSYSKNEQFF
TGTGCCAGCAGTTATTCGAAAAATGAGCAGTTCTTC
>TRBJ2-7|TRBD2|few|TRBV6-5
CASRRGLAVYEQYF
TGTGCCAGCAGGAGAGGGCTAGCGGTTTACGAGCAGTACTTC
>TRBJ1-2|.|.|TRBV18
CASSSKGYPPNYGYTF
TGTGCCAGCTCATCCAAGGGTTACCCACCTAACTATGGCTACACCTTC
>TRBJ1-1|.|few|TRBV10-3
CAISGDGNTEAFF
TGTGCCATCAGTGGGGACGGGAACACTGAAGCTTTCTTT
>TRBJ2-1|TRBD1|once|TRBV2
CASSVKQGAPNEQFF
TGTGCCAGCAGTGTAAAACAGGGGGCCCCCAATGAGCAGTTCTTC
>TRBJ2-1|.|few|TRBV18
CASSPYSYEQFF
TGTGCCAGCTCACCTTACAGCTATGAGCAGTTCTTC
>TRBJ2-7|.|.|TRBV4-2
CASSQDLAESSYEQYF
TGTGCCAGCAGCCAAGATCTAGCCGAAAGCTCCTACGAGCAGTACTTC
>TRBJ1-5|TRBD1|.|TRBV15
CATSRLRDSYNQPQHF
TGTGCCACCAGCAGACTCCGGGACAGCTACAATCAGCCCCAGCATTTT
>TRBJ1-6|.|few|TRBV5-1
CASSLGGSDNSPLHF
TGCGCCAGCAGCTTGGGAGGGAGCGATAATTCACCCCTCCACTTT
>TRBJ1-3|.|.|TRBV6-5
CASTKGGFSGNTIYF
TGTGCCAGCACCAAGGGGGGGTTCTCTGGAAACACCATATATTTT
>TRBJ2-2|.|once|TRBV5-6
CASSFSNGELFF
TGTGCCAGCAGCTTTAGTAACGGGGAGCTGTTTTTT
>TRBJ1-1|.|.|TRBV7-8
CASSLVLAEAFF
TGTGCCAGCAGCTTAGTACTGGCTGAAGCTTTCTTT
>TRBJ2-7|.|.|TRBV5-1
CASSLAPGETYEQYF
TGCGCCAGCAGCTTGGCCCCGGGAGAAACCTACGAGCAGTACTTC
>TRBJ2-1|.|.|TRBV5-1
CASSLDYSSYNEQFF
TGCGCCAGCAGCTTGGACTACTCATCCTACAATGAGCAGTTCTTC
>TRBJ2-2|.|.|TRBV18
CASSPTPNTGELFF
TGTGCCAGCTCACCGACACCGAACACCGGGGAGCTGTTTTTT
>TRBJ2-1|.|.|TRBV9
CASGIAQYNEQFF
TGTGCCAGCGGCATAGCCCAATACAATGAGCAGTTCTTC
>TRBJ2-5|.|few|TRBV7-9
CASRPRGRSQETQYF
TGTGCCAGCAGACCTCGGGGGCGTAGCCAAGAGACCCAGTACTTC
>TRBJ2-2|TRBD2|.|TRBV4-2
CASSQDSASGRANWGGELFF
TGTGCCAGCAGCCAAGATTCGGCTAGCGGGAGGGCCAATTGGGGAGGGGAGCTGTTTTTT
>TRBJ2-7|.|.|TRBV5-1
CASRTTGTTYEQYF
TGCGCCAGCAGGACGACAGGCACCACCTACGAGCAGTACTTC
>TRBJ2-7|TRBD2|.|TRBV7-2
CASSLISGVTAYEQYF
TGTGCCAGCAGCTTAATCAGCGGGGTGACCGCCTACGAGCAGTACTTC
>TRBJ2-7|TRBD1|.|TRBV3-1/TRBV3-2
CASSRRQGAYEQYF
TGTGCCAGCAGCCGGCGACAGGGGGCCTACGAGCAGTACTTC